These 12 T cell receptor beta chains originate from one sample sequenced in a study of cytomegalovirus exposure and HLA in healthy donors. The PCR was carried out with 60 Vbeta primers and 13 Jbeta primers. Using immunoSEQ multiplex PCR, the repertoire was profiled, and TCRdb retains in-frame clones only, with some absent. The repertoire holds under 130,000 clones, with over 70% as singletons. Sequencing input: PBMCs. Receptors originate from a man aged 50-60 years in good health and CMV-seropositive.

The rearrangement joins TRBV9 to TRBJ2-1; 11 bases map to TRBD1. V lost 0 bases to trimming and J lost 5 bases; unmatched junction nucleotides: 10. Germline assignment: CDR1 SGDLS and CDR2 YYNGEE. The CDR3 is made up of 18 amino acids. CDR3: CASSVATLGQGVDNEQFF. CDR3 in DNA: TGTGCCAGCAGCGTAGCTACGCTGGGACAGGGGGTAGACAATGAGCAGTTCTTC. Full variable domain (remainder filled in from reference TRBV9 and TRBJ2-1): DSGVTQTPKHLITATGQRVTLRCSPRSGDLSVYWYQQSLDQGLQFLIQYYNGEERAKGNILERFSAQQFPDLHSELNLSSLELGDSALYFCASSVATLGQGVDNEQFFGPGTRLTVL.

This clone was picked up one time. This rearrangement joins TRBV5-1 to TRBJ1-2, with D perhaps TRBD1 (5 bases). V shed 5 bases and J shed 2 bases, with 16 bases lying between them. The CDR3 extends over 15 amino acids. The germline gives CDR1 SGHRS, CDR2 YFSETQ. CDR3 sequence: CASSSGFGGNYGYTF. DNA for the CDR3: TGCGCCAGCAGTTCGGGTTTCGGGGGGAACTATGGCTACACCTTC.

The chain couples TRBV6-5 to TRBJ1-1; 8 bases are shared with TRBD1. The length of the CDR3 is 14 residues. The V gene's germline CDR1 is MNHEY and CDR2 SVGAGI. V gave up 4 bases and J gave up 10 bases; unmatched junction bases: 11. Here the CDR3 reads CASSSEATGGAAFF. Here the CDR3 DNA reads TGTGCCAGCAGTTCAGAGGCCACAGGGGGGGCAGCTTTCTTT.

CDR3 coding DNA: TGTGCCAGCACTCCCGAGCCACAAGAGACCCAGTACTTC. This encodes CASTPEPQETQYF. This chain joins TRBV6-6 and TRBJ2-5; D is unresolved. Per the germline V gene, CDR1 is MNHNY and CDR2 is SVGAGI (reference sequence). This CDR3 has 13 residues. Trimming shortened V by 7 bases and J by 2 bases, and 11 bases separated the two germline ends.

The chain recombines TRBV7-6 with TRBJ2-1; 7 positions match TRBD2. J gave up 4 bases and V 1 base, and 13 bases lay outside the gene matches. CDR3 size: 18 residues. Germline assignment: CDR1 SGHVS and CDR2 FNYEAQ. CDR3 residues: CASSLGPASGPPYNEQFF. CDR3 DNA sequence: TGTGCCAGCAGCTTAGGCCCGGCTAGCGGACCACCTTACAATGAGCAGTTCTTC.

This clone appeared a single time. The rearrangement links TRBV6-5 to TRBJ2-1, with TRBD1 matching over 9 bases. The CDR3 is made up of 14 amino acids. The V segment lost 2 bases and the J segment 4 bases; nucleotides outside the gene matches: 0. Germline V CDR1 and CDR2: MNHEY, SVGAGI. CDR3 sequence: CASSYGTGYNEQFF. Written as DNA, the CDR3 is TGTGCCAGCAGTTACGGGACAGGGTACAATGAGCAGTTCTTC.

This chain joins TRBV2 and TRBJ2-7; tentative D call: TRBD1 (6 bases). This CDR3 is 14 amino acids long. Deletions cut 6 bases from V and 5 bases from J, with 17 bases between. CDR1 and CDR2 from the germline V gene are SNHLY and FYNNEI. The CDR3 loop is CASSVAGAKNEQYF. CDR3 nucleotide sequence: TGTGCCAGCAGCGTGGCAGGGGCGAAGAACGAGCAGTACTTC.

V is TRBV29-1 and J is TRBJ2-1; the D gene is possibly TRBD2 (7 bases). V dropped 3 bases and J dropped 3 bases, with 18 bases sitting between them. Germline V gene sequence: CDR1 SQVTM, CDR2 ANQGSEA. This CDR3 has 16 residues. The CDR3 DNA reads TGCAGCGTTGAGGGGGCTGCGGGAGTGGTCTACAATGAGCAGTTCTTC. Translating it yields CSVEGAAGVVYNEQFF.

Details on this clone: The sample has other DNA sequences that encode this CDR3 too. This chain connects TRBV27 to TRBJ2-7, with TRBD1 identical over 8 bases. The V gene's germline CDR1 is MNHEY and CDR2 SMNVEV (reference sequence). The CDR3 consists of 14 residues. After removal of 6 bases from V and 0 bases from J, the junction contained 4 bases not matched to a gene. The CDR3 coding sequence is TGTGCCAGCAGCCGGGACAGGAACTCCTACGAGCAGTACTTC. It specifies CASSRDRNSYEQYF.

V is TRBV29-1 and J is TRBJ1-1; 7 nucleotides align to TRBD1. Trimming removed 7 bases from V and 4 bases from J; junction bases left unmatched: 6. Per germline, CDR1 SQVTM and CDR2 ANQGSEA. The CDR3 is made up of 12 amino acids. In DNA, the CDR3 is TGCAGCGCCCCTTCAGGGGGCACTGAAGCTTTCTTT. Its protein product is CSAPSGGTEAFF. Variable domain in full (rest from reference TRBV29-1 and TRBJ1-1): SAVISQKPSRDICQRGTSLTIQCQVDSQVTMMFWYRQQPGQSLTLIATANQGSEATYESGFVIDKFPISRPNLTFSTLTVSNMSPEDSSIYLCSAPSGGTEAFFGQGTRLTVV.

This chain joins TRBV23-1 and TRBJ2-5, with D maybe TRBD2 (6 bases). The end of the DNA fits TRBJ2-7 better, so the J call may be wrong. TRBV23-1 is an ORF, and what it does is uncertain. The CDR3 totals 17 residues. CDR3 in DNA: TGCGCCAGCAGTCCCGTCGCGCCCGGGACTGTATCCTACGAGCAGTACTTC. Amino acids: CASSPVAPGTVSYEQYF.

The chain carries TRBV19 and TRBJ2-1; D is unresolved. The germline CDR1 and CDR2 sequences are LNHDA and SQIVND (reference sequence). Trimming removed 7 bases at V and 8 bases at J, with 9 bases between. The length of the CDR3 is 11 residues. The CDR3 is CASTQAYEQFF. DNA for the CDR3: TGTGCCAGTACTCAGGCCTATGAGCAGTTCTTC.